This TCR beta chain was identified in a study of cytomegalovirus exposure and HLA in healthy donors. Study-wide context: About 82 million unique TCRs from HLA-typed donors were held in an early release of data.

Study results and limitations: Beyond CMV serostatus, there was no information to go on about immune exposure.

With respect to this clone: Its cognate antigen is unknown.

Germline lookup yields CDR1 MDHEN and CDR2 SYDVKM. The length of the CDR3 is 15 residues. V lost 10 bases and J 4 bases, leaving 20 bases between the germline ends. Regarding donors, all were healthy bone marrow donors. Primers: 60 Vbeta forward and 13 Jbeta reverse. Profiling relied on immunoSEQ multiplex PCR, and the TCRdb table lists in-frame clones only, not all of them. The data contain about 94,000 clones, around four fifths of them singletons. The sample comprised PBMCs. The J gene is TRBJ2-1, the V gene TRBV28, with a tentative D call TRBD2 (7 bases). This receptor was identified in a man in his forties in good health and CMV-seropositive. CDR3 DNA: TGTGCCACCCATAGCATGGCGGGGGCATACAATGAGCAGTTCTTC. Its protein is CATHSMAGAYNEQFF.